This note documents a single T cell receptor beta chain sequence. Antigen specificity is unknown. The entry originates in a study of T cell responses to AZD1222 COVID-19 vaccine. Produced via immunoSEQ multiplex PCR; TCRdb's table is partial and in-frame only. Counted here are some 100,000 clones, roughly 88% occurring once; the ten biggest clones make up roughly 13%. Germline V lookup: CDR1 LNHDA, CDR2 SQIVND (reference sequence). CDR3 length equals 15 residues. J lost 4 bases, V lost 5 bases, and 8 bases had no gene match. General study findings and limits: Females made up more of the donors, who were largely white British, and clonal diversity may have come out too low. Seropositive at baseline were only a handful of AZD1222 recipients. The breadth and depth of Spike-specific TCRs increased once two AZD1222 doses had been given.

Sequenced here: peripheral blood, sampled on day 0 of MenACWY control vaccination. This clonotype was sampled from an adult in good health. The chain couples TRBV19 to TRBJ1-3; 7 bases match TRBD1. The DNA for the CDR3 is TGTGCCAGTAGTGACCCGACAGGGTACGGAAACACCATATATTTT. Its protein is CASSDPTGYGNTIYF.